This TCR beta chain was identified during a study of shared clonotypes between healthy human individuals (dated by TCRdb to 2019 to 2021). About the investigation overall: The cohort included three men and a couple of women between 18 and 49 years of age. For each donor, three plates each were used for CD4 naive and CD4 memory, two plates were used for CD8 naive, and one plate was used for CD8 memory. To estimate repertoire size and how much clonotypes are shared between individuals, the study performed deep sequencing of blood TCR repertoires from about 5 healthy adults. To increase sequencing depth and limit assay-specific biases, different laboratories used diverse techniques to prepare libraries and sequence TCR repertoires. Between about 0.94 and 8.9 billion PBMCs per donor were obtained by leukapheresis.

TCR CDR3 regions were amplified from genomic DNA by multiplex PCR using the deep immunoSEQ assay. For each cell subset, the extracted genomic DNA was distributed evenly across all wells of several immunoSEQ 96-well plates, and each plate served as one replicate. Each replicate PCR for sorted subsets received around 210 ng genomic DNA, equal to roughly 29,000 T cell genomes. The purified libraries were quantified using a Qubit 3.0 fluorometer, sized with a Bioanalyzer 2100, and then quantified again using the KAPA Library Quantification kit. Each immunoSEQ 96-well plate was sequenced on its own single-read 150-cycle Illumina NextSeq 550 flow cell. Concerning the study's data processing: Because the immunoSEQ output included only junctional sequences and no quality scores, the filtering could not be the same as the filtering used for full-length reads. Sequences were annotated with PyIR, a Python wrapper for IgBLAST v1.9, and V/J genes and CDR3 were assigned using IMGT germline references. Reads were removed for weak V/J assignments (E-value above 1e-6), missing CDR3, stop codons, out-of-frame junctions, or ambiguous translated residues. A V3J clonotype was defined by an identical inferred V gene, J gene, and CDR3 amino acid sequence. Percentage overlap between repertoires was calculated by dividing the number of shared unique clonotypes by the size of the smaller repertoire. Richness of each repertoire was evaluated using RTK rarefaction, the Chao1 estimator, and Recon v2.1 estimates of unobserved clonotypes. OLGA was used to compute generation probabilities for all TCRbeta clonotypes that the gDNA method yielded from a handful of donors. This is the immuneACCESS table as TCRdb keeps it, with only in-frame sequences that have V and J called. A part of the clones is gone; compared with another copy, unresolved V genes explain less than half, and the rest is unexplained. That table furnishes V, J and clone size, whereas the DNA furnished D and trimming. The sample profile shows 200,000 to 250,000 clones; 60% to 70% of them were found once. The top ten hold roughly 11% of the sample.

Healthy HIV-negative adults with no recently reported acute infections or vaccinations were included as donors. Every donor was a Caucasian adult living in Nashville, Tennessee, USA. CD4+ T cells were enriched by magnetic negative selection, after which naive cells were positively selected on CD45RA and the negative fraction was taken as the memory subset. Blood was obtained by leukapheresis, after which PBMCs were separated by Ficoll-Histopaque density gradient centrifugation and cryopreserved in liquid nitrogen vapor phase. Analytical flow cytometry was used to check the purity and quantity of every magnetically sorted T cell population. Genomic DNA was isolated from each sorted fraction and quantified by UV absorbance on a Nanodrop 2000c. The CDR3 has 13 amino acids, counting the end cysteine and phenylalanine. Only the CDR3 portion is preserved as DNA: 39 bases, with reading frame beginning at the first base. V and J lose 2 bases and 11 bases, and a span of 13 bases separates them. Based on the germline V gene, the CDR1 and CDR2 sequences are MNHNS and SASEGT.

Summary of the overall study and its limitations: Based on pairwise subsampling, the degree of clonotype sharing among donors was expected to be affected by sequencing depth. Larger estimated clonotype richness was generally found for naive subsets than for memory subsets. Incomplete sequencing was indicated by rarefaction of sorted-subset datasets, despite the large sequencing depth. Higher generation probabilities were observed for clonotypes shared by all four sorted-subset donors than for non-shared clonotypes. The genetic and exposure-history diversity represented was limited by the small number of donors. Sampling was restricted to blood, and TCR repertoires in tissues likely differ from the TCR repertoires found in blood. Sharing across four donors was observed for about 5% of naive CD4, 3% to 3.5% of naive CD8, 2% to 2.5% of memory CD4, and about 0.4% of memory CD8 clonotypes.

Regarding this clone: Its specific antigen is unknown. Base qualities are not at hand, and no much larger clone is one base apart.

The clonotype originates from a man aged 25 to 40 in good health. The rearranged chain carries TRBV6-1 and TRBJ1-3; a weak D assignment points to TRBD1 (5 bases agree). The sequenced material came from memory CD4+ T cells sorted from blood. The meaning of the sample's cell subset or site label: CD45RA-negative fraction. The CDR3 reads CASSELAGRAIYF. The nucleotide sequence reads TGTGCCAGCAGTGAATTGGCAGGGAGAGCCATATATTTT.